Below are 10 T cell receptor beta chains sequenced from a single sample in a study of post-analysis software for immune sequencing data. The antigens of these receptors remain unknown. Unique molecular identifiers were carried by the TCR beta cDNA libraries. TCRdb independently ran MiXCR on the PCR reads; one entry per CDR3 protein. The sample yields some 500,000 distinct CDR3 sequences, under 55% seen once. Study-level findings and limits: Patients used roughly five TRBV segments, including TRBV5-6, TRBV5-1 and TRBV20-1, more often than controls.

The sample was blood. The receptors shown here come from a girl aged 5-17 years with multiple sclerosis.

This chain joins TRBV20-1 and TRBJ2-3, with 10 bases that match TRBD1. The germline V gene encodes CDR1 DFQATT and CDR2 SNEGSKA (reference sequence). Losses at the gene ends were 4 bases for V and 6 bases for J; bases not matched to a gene: 13. The CDR3 length is 16 residues. The CDR3, as DNA: TGCAGTGCTATGGGCAGTCGGGACAGGGGTACGGATACGCAGTATTTT. Protein product: CSAMGSRDRGTDTQYF.

This clonotype occurred a few times. This rearrangement joins TRBV29-1 to TRBJ1-2, with no clear D. The CDR3 contains 12 residues. Per germline, CDR1 SQVTM and CDR2 ANQGSEA. V was clipped by 7 bases and J by 8 bases, with 17 bases between them. The CDR3 DNA reads as TGCAGCGCCTCCGACCGAAAAAGGGGCTACACCTTC. Protein: CSASDRKRGYTF. Filled out from reference TRBV29-1 and TRBJ1-2, the complete variable domain reads SAVISQKPSRDICQRGTSLTIQCQVDSQVTMMFWYRQQPGQSLTLIATANQGSEATYESGFVIDKFPISRPNLTFSTLTVSNMSPEDSSIYLCSASDRKRGYTFGSGTRLTVV.

The chain recombines TRBV20-1 with TRBJ2-1, with 7 nucleotides matching TRBD2. The CDR3 extends over 14 amino acids. V was pared by 0 bases and J by 2 bases, with 1 base of the junction left unmatched. Germline V lookup: CDR1 DFQATT, CDR2 SNEGSKA (reference sequence). CDR3 region: CSARDGRAYNEQFF. For the CDR3, the DNA is TGCAGTGCTAGAGATGGGAGGGCCTACAATGAGCAGTTCTTC.

This chain connects TRBV7-9 to TRBJ2-7; D perhaps matches TRBD2 (7 bases). V was shortened by 5 bases and J by 4 bases, with 15 bases between the two germline ends. The CDR3 covers 14 residues. The V gene's germline CDR1 is SEHNR and CDR2 FQNEAQ (reference sequence). The CDR3 loop reads CASSEGGGAYEQYF. The CDR3 DNA reads as TGTGCCAGCAGCGAGGGAGGGGGGGCTTACGAGCAGTACTTC.

This chain joins TRBV9 and TRBJ2-7, with 8 bases lining up with TRBD2. J was trimmed by 3 bases and V by 4 bases; bases with no gene match: 9. The germline gives CDR1 SGDLS, CDR2 YYNGEE. CDR3 size: 15 residues. The CDR3 reads CASSPEVAGRYEQYF. The CDR3, as DNA: TGTGCCAGCAGCCCCGAGGTAGCGGGACGCTACGAGCAGTACTTC.

The rearrangement links TRBV7-2 to TRBJ2-7; 10 nucleotides agree with TRBD2. Matching the DNA end better, TRBJ2-5 makes the J call doubtful. The CDR3 spans 19 residues. Per the germline V gene, CDR1 is SGHTA and CDR2 is FQGNSA. The CDR3: CASSLVPPYRTSGGETQYF. CDR3 DNA sequence: TGTGCCAGCAGCTTAGTACCCCCGTACAGGACTAGCGGCGGAGAGACCCAGTACTTC.

This clonotype showed up just a few times. V usage is TRBV6-1 and J usage is TRBJ2-5; 7 nucleotides align to TRBD2. CDR3 length: 16 amino acids. Germline V gene sequence: CDR1 MNHNS, CDR2 SASEGT. With V trimmed by 5 bases and J by 0 bases, 9 bases remained unmatched. CDR3 nucleotides: TGTGCCAGCAGTAAAGGACTAGGATCGTACCAAGAGACCCAGTACTTC. This sequence encodes CASSKGLGSYQETQYF.

The V and J genes are TRBV28 and TRBJ2-7; TRBD2 aligns across 7 bases. Germline V gives CDR1 MDHEN, CDR2 SYDVKM. CDR3 length: 14 residues. After removal of 6 bases from V and 0 bases from J, the junction contained 5 bases not matched to a gene. CDR3 in DNA: TGTGCCAGCAGCGAGCGGGACCACTCCTACGAGCAGTACTTC. Encoded protein: CASSERDHSYEQYF.

J is TRBJ2-7 and V is TRBV7-9; 11 nucleotides align to TRBD2. TRBJ2-5 explains the end of the DNA better; the J call may be wrong. Germline values: CDR1 SEHNR, CDR2 FQNEAQ (reference sequence). The CDR3 covers 19 residues. The DNA of the CDR3 is TGTGCCAGCAGCCCCCGACCTAGCGGGAGGTTACTTTATCAAGAGACCCAGTACTTC. Translation: CASSPRPSGRLLYQETQYF.

The J gene is TRBJ1-1, the V gene TRBV25-1, with 7 bases lining up with TRBD1. With 5 bases clipped from V and 3 bases from J, the junction kept 3 bases outside the gene matches. The CDR3 is 13 residues long. The germline V gene encodes CDR1 MGHDK and CDR2 SYGVNS. The CDR3: CASSSTGDTEAFF. In DNA, the CDR3 is TGTGCCAGCAGTTCAACAGGGGACACTGAAGCTTTCTTT.